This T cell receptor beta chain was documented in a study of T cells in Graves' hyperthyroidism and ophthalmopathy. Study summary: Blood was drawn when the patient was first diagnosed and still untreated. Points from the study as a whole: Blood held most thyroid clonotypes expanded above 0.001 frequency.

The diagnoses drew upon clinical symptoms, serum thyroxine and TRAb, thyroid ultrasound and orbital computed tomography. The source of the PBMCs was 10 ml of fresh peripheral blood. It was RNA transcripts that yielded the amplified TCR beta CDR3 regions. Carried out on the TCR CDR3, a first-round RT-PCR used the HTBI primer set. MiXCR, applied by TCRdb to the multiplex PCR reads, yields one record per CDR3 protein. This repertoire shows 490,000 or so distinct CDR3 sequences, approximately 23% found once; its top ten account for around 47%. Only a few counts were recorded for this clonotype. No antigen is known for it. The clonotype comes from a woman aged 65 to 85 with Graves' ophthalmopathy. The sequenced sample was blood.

DNA of the CDR3: TGTGCCAGCAGCCCGGACCCGGGAGTAAGGGGTGAGCAGTTCTTC. It translates to CASSPDPGVRGEQFF. The V call is TRBV12-3 or TRBV12-4, the J call TRBJ2-1, with TRBD2 as a possible D gene (6 bases). The CDR3 spans 15 residues. The V gene lost 6 bases and the J gene lost 9 bases, with 21 bases spanning the gap.